The sequence of this T cell receptor (beta chain) was determined in a study of low-dose radiotherapy and immunotherapy resistance in tumors. Whole-study context: Patients were given intravenous nivolumab 240 mg every two weeks plus ipilimumab 1 mg/kg every six weeks. The study gave patients oral aspirin 300 mg daily for four cycles from cycle 1 day 1.

Time point reported: before trial treatment. The treatment that donors received included nivolumab, ipilimumab, aspirin, low-dose cyclophosphamide and low-dose radiotherapy. Patients deemed eligible presented with advanced solid tumors lacking tumor-infiltrating lymphocytes. CDR1 LGHNA and CDR2 YNFKEQ come from the germline V gene. Trimming removed 4 bases at V and 3 bases at J, with 19 bases between. The CDR3 length is 16 residues. Primers targeting TRAV and TRBV primed first-strand cDNA, covering alpha and beta chains. The authors ran approximately 20 PCR cycles to amplify TCRs with a constant-region primer and V-primer adapter. TCRdb independently ran MiXCR on the reads; one entry per CDR3 protein. The sample records 55,000 to 70,000 distinct CDR3 sequences, almost 25% being singletons.

The J gene is TRBJ2-7, the V gene TRBV4-2, with D tentatively TRBD1 (6 bases). This TCR came from a male donor with prostate cancer. The material was PBMCs, obtained before treatment. CDR3 sequence reads: CASSLADRDIDYEQYF. The CDR3 coding sequence is TGTGCCAGCAGCCTCGCGGACCGGGACATAGACTACGAGCAGTACTTC.